This TCR beta chain was documented in a study of T cells in Graves' hyperthyroidism and ophthalmopathy. General study points: For ophthalmopathy, model prediction preceded onset by a median about 6.4 months.

Amplified regions were TCR beta CDR3 sequences from RNA transcripts. A first-round RT-PCR of the TCR CDR3 used the HTBI primer set. TCRdb re-called the multiplex PCR reads through MiXCR, storing one row per CDR3 protein. The sample carries fewer than 650,000 distinct CDR3 sequences, over 11% recorded once. Many counts were recorded for this clonotype. As yet, its antigen is unknown. Isolation of PBMCs was performed on roughly 9 ml fresh peripheral blood. This TCR was recovered from a woman aged 25 to 39 with Graves' hyperthyroidism that later progressed to Graves' ophthalmopathy. Specimen: blood.

The CDR3 bases are TGTGCCAGCAGCGCCCTAGCGGGTTCCTACGAGCAGTACTTC. Translated: CASSALAGSYEQYF. The chain joins TRBV12-3 or TRBV12-4 to TRBJ2-7; 8 bases line up with TRBD2. Trimming at V came to 6 bases and at J to 1 base, leaving 5 bases not matched to a gene. The CDR3 runs 14 residues.